Listed below are T cell receptor beta chains from one sample, sequenced in a study of shared clonotypes between healthy human individuals. Assay: immunoSEQ multiplex PCR; the TCRdb copy retains only in-frame clones and omits some. The repertoire includes 2 million to 2.5 million clones, around 93% of them detected once, and 1.7% sits in the top ten. The sample taken for sequencing was naive CD8+ T cells from PBMCs. The source of these receptors is a man between 18 and 35 years old in good health. Some clones in this sample may be carry-over from other donors' samples. CDR3s include the opening cysteine and the closing phenylalanine or tryptophan. Each record gives: V gene, J gene, clone size, D gene, CDR3 protein, CDR3 DNA. A D gene is named only where the DNA matches it firmly. The size of a clone is reported for some rows only, either as once, few or many, or as a class for expanded clones.

TRBV4-1	TRBJ1-1	-	-	CASSLQGNTEAFF	TGCGCCAGCAGCTTACAGGGGAACACTGAAGCTTTCTTT
TRBV11-2	TRBJ1-3	-	-	CASSTSGSGNTIYF	TGTGCCAGCAGCACATCGGGCTCTGGAAACACCATATATTTT
TRBV28	TRBJ2-1	-	TRBD2	CASSLSYSGSGGSYNEQFF	TGTGCCAGCAGTTTATCCTACTCTGGTAGCGGGGGGTCCTACAATGAGCAGTTCTTC
TRBV27	TRBJ2-7	-	TRBD2	CASSTKRGAQNEQYF	TGTGCCAGCAGCACCAAGCGGGGGGCGCAAAACGAGCAGTACTTC
TRBV28	TRBJ2-1	-	TRBD2	CASSFVRLAGLRGNEQFF	TGTGCCAGCAGTTTCGTGCGGCTAGCGGGACTCCGGGGGAATGAGCAGTTCTTC
TRBV6-7	TRBJ1-4	-	TRBD1	CASSSDRVGEKLFF	TGTGCCAGCAGCTCGGACAGGGTGGGGGAAAAACTGTTTTTT
TRBV18	TRBJ2-1	-	TRBD2	CASSPATSGSYNEQFF	TGTGCCAGCTCACCCGCGACTAGCGGGAGCTACAATGAGCAGTTCTTC
TRBV2	TRBJ2-1	-	TRBD1	CASSDSDRGINNEQFF	TGTGCCAGCAGCGACTCGGACAGGGGCATTAACAATGAGCAGTTCTTC
TRBV5-4	TRBJ2-7	-	-	CASSSRGRGSVEQYF	TGTGCCAGCAGCTCCAGGGGGCGGGGGTCTGTCGAGCAGTACTTC
TRBV11-2	TRBJ2-3	-	-	CASSSIPRYAADTQYF	TGTGCCAGCAGCTCTATACCTCGGTACGCGGCAGATACGCAGTATTTT
TRBV5-6	TRBJ1-2	-	TRBD1	CASSSGGAYYGYTF	TGTGCCAGCAGCTCAGGGGGCGCGTACTATGGCTACACCTTC
TRBV4-1	TRBJ1-4	few	-	CASSQDSGAKLFF	TGCGCCAGCAGCCAAGATTCAGGGGCAAAACTGTTTTTT
TRBV4-1	TRBJ1-1	-	TRBD1	CASSFRGLANTEAFF	TGCGCCAGCAGCTTTAGGGGGCTAGCGAACACTGAAGCTTTCTTT
TRBV5-1	TRBJ2-7	-	TRBD1	CASSLADRGQAGGSYEQYF	TGCGCCAGCAGCTTGGCCGACAGGGGGCAGGCGGGAGGCTCCTACGAGCAGTACTTC
TRBV30	TRBJ1-1	-	-	CAWSVSRTRGTEAFF	TGTGCCTGGAGTGTATCCAGGACTAGGGGCACTGAAGCTTTCTTT
TRBV7-9	TRBJ2-2	once	TRBD1	CASSPTGGRGTGELFF	TGTGCCAGCAGTCCAACAGGGGGACGGGGCACCGGGGAGCTGTTTTTT
TRBV9	TRBJ2-1	-	-	CASSVGAPRYNEQFF	TGTGCCAGCAGCGTAGGGGCCCCCCGCTACAATGAGCAGTTCTTC
TRBV30	TRBJ2-7	-	TRBD1	CAWSVYARDRGYEQYF	TGTGCCTGGAGTGTATATGCTCGGGACAGGGGGTACGAGCAGTACTTC
TRBV6-1	TRBJ2-7	-	-	CASSEAGRTPYEQYF	TGTGCCAGCAGTGAAGCAGGAAGGACCCCCTACGAGCAGTACTTC